This T cell receptor (beta chain) was identified during a study of regulatory T cells in long-lasting Graves disease. HTBI primers from iRepertoire and Arm-PCR of CDR3 regions yielded the TCR beta libraries. TCRdb re-called the multiplex PCR reads with MiXCR, one entry per CDR3 protein. There are approximately 480,000 distinct CDR3 sequences in the sample; about a sixth occur only once, and 10% to 15% lies in the top ten. This CDR3 has 14 amino acids. Trimming cost V 6 bases and J 8 bases, with 14 bases left between them. The germline CDR1 and CDR2 sequences are SGHTA and FQGNSA. As for time point: newly diagnosed GD, antithyroid drugs for less than 3 months. There was RNA extracted from PBMCs, and the TCR library was made from it. The sample was also reused in another study, on T cells in Graves' hyperthyroidism and ophthalmopathy.

Sequencing was performed on peripheral blood mononuclear cells (PBMCs), taken at new diagnosis, from a patient treated with antithyroid drugs. The receptor comes from a man aged 40-49 years with Graves disease. The J gene is TRBJ1-6, the V gene TRBV7-2; D might be TRBD1 (5 bases). The CDR3 coding sequence is TGTGCCAGCAGAGGGACCTATTGGGATTCACCCCTCCACTTT. Amino acid sequence: CASRGTYWDSPLHF.